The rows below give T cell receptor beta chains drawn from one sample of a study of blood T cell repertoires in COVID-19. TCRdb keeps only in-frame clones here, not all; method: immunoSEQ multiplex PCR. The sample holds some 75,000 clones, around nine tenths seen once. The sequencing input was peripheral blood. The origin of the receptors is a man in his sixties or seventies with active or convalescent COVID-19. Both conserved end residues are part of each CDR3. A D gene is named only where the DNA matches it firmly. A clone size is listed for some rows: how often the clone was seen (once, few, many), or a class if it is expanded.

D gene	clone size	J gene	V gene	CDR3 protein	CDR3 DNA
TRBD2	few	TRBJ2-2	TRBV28	CASKPSSGSLPGELFF	TGTGCCAGCAAGCCCTCTAGCGGGAGCCTCCCCGGGGAGCTGTTTTTT
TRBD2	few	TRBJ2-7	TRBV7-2	CASSPRTSGDEQYF	TGTGCCAGCAGCCCGCGGACTAGCGGGGACGAGCAGTACTTC
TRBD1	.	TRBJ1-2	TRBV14	CASSPQTGVSYGYTF	TGTGCCAGCAGCCCCCAGACAGGGGTCAGCTATGGCTACACCTTC
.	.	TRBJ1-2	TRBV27	CASSPVTGNYGYTF	TGTGCCAGCAGTCCCGTGACAGGCAACTATGGCTACACCTTC
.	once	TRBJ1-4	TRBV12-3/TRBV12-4	CASSFIAGAKLFF	TGTGCCAGCAGTTTTATAGCGGGCGCAAAACTGTTTTTT
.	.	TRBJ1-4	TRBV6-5	CASSYSSGKDEKLFF	TGTGCCAGCAGTTACTCGTCAGGGAAGGATGAAAAACTGTTTTTT
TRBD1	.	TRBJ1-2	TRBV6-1	CASSEIRAGRQGAYGYTF	TGTGCCAGCAGTGAAATTAGAGCCGGCCGACAGGGGGCATATGGCTACACCTTC
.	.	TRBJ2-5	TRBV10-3	CAIRGREETQYF	TGTGCCATCAGGGGCAGGGAAGAGACCCAGTACTTC
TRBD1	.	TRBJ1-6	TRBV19	CASSPGGYNSPLHF	TGTGCCAGTAGTCCAGGGGGCTATAATTCACCCCTCCACTTT
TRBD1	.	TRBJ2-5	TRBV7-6	CASSDTDRGGFETQYF	TGTGCCAGCAGCGACACGGACAGGGGGGGTTTTGAGACCCAGTACTTC
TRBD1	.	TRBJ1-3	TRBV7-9	CASSRTGAGNTIYF	TGTGCCAGCAGCCGGACAGGCGCTGGAAACACCATATATTTT
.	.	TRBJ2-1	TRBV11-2	CASSLDRSGNEQFF	TGTGCCAGCAGCTTAGATCGAAGCGGCAATGAGCAGTTCTTC
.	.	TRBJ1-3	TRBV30	CAWGVGTSGNTIYF	TGTGCCTGGGGGGTGGGGACATCTGGAAACACCATATATTTT
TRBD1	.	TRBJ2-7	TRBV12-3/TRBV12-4	CASRSTGSYEQYF	TGTGCCAGCAGGTCGACAGGGTCGTACGAGCAGTACTTC
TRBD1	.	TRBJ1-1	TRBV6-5	CASSPGGIAEAFF	TGTGCCAGCAGCCCAGGGGGAATAGCTGAAGCTTTCTTT
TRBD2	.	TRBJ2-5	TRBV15	CATSRDRGLAVRETQYF	TGTGCCACCAGCAGAGATAGGGGTCTAGCGGTTCGGGAGACCCAGTACTTC
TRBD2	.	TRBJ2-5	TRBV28	CATQVGGSQETQYF	TGTGCCACTCAAGTGGGAGGGTCCCAAGAGACCCAGTACTTC
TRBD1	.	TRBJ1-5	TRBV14	CASSAGGVSQPQHF	TGTGCCAGCAGTGCAGGGGGCGTGTCTCAGCCCCAGCATTTT
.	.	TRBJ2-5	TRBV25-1	CASSVTSGVNLKETQYF	TGTGCCAGCAGTGTGACCTCAGGGGTGAATTTGAAAGAGACCCAGTACTTC
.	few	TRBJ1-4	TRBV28	CASSPSTHPTNEKLFF	TGTGCCAGCAGTCCCTCCACTCACCCAACTAATGAAAAACTGTTTTTT
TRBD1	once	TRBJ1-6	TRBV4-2	CASSQDRQGGNSPLHF	TGTGCCAGCAGCCAAGACCGACAGGGGGGAAATTCACCCCTCCACTTT
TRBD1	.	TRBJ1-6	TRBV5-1	CASSRTGVDNSPLHF	TGCGCCAGCAGTAGGACAGGGGTTGATAATTCACCCCTCCACTTT
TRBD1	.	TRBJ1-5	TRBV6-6	CASRGDRGAGQPQHF	TGTGCCAGCAGGGGCGACAGGGGCGCGGGGCAGCCCCAGCATTTT
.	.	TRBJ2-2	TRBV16	CASSRPGYYTGELFF	TGTGCCAGCAGCCGACCGGGGTATTACACCGGGGAGCTGTTTTTT
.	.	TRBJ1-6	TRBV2	CASLQVTNSPLHF	TGTGCCAGCTTACAGGTGACTAATTCACCCCTCCACTTT
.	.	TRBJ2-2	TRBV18	CASSPGTNTGELFF	TGTGCCAGCTCCCCCGGGACGAACACCGGGGAGCTGTTTTTT
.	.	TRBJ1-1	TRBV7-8	CASSLDGGNTEAFF	TGTGCCAGCAGCTTAGACGGGGGGAACACTGAAGCTTTCTTT
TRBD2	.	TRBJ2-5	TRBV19	CASQRTSGTNRGVETQYF	TGTGCCAGCCAAAGGACTAGCGGGACCAACAGGGGGGTCGAGACCCAGTACTTC
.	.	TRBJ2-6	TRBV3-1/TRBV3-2	CASSYIASGANVLTF	TGTGCCAGCAGCTACATTGCCTCTGGGGCCAACGTCCTGACTTTC
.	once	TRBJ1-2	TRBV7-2	CASSLAGGANYGYTF	TGTGCCAGCAGCTTGGCGGGGGGGGCCAACTATGGCTACACCTTC
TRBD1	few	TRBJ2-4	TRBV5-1	CASSSGQGAAKNIQYF	TGCGCCAGCAGCTCAGGACAGGGGGCTGCAAAAAACATTCAGTACTTC
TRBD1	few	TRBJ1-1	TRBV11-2	CASSGQTGGAEAFF	TGTGCCAGCAGCGGGCAGACAGGGGGGGCTGAAGCTTTCTTT
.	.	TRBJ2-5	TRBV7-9	CASSLRSAGFGETQYF	TGTGCCAGCAGCTTAAGATCTGCGGGGTTCGGAGAGACCCAGTACTTC
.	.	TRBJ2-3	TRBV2	CASSDLGGPSTDTQYF	TGTGCCAGCAGTGACCTCGGGGGACCTAGCACAGATACGCAGTATTTT
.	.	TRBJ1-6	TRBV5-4	CASSSRGYNSPLHF	TGTGCCAGCAGCTCTAGGGGGTATAATTCACCCCTCCACTTT
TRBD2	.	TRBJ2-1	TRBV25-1	CASSARGGLNNEQFF	TGTGCCAGCAGTGCTCGCGGGGGGTTAAACAATGAGCAGTTCTTC
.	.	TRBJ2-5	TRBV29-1	CSVESAGWEETQYF	TGCAGCGTTGAATCGGCAGGGTGGGAAGAGACCCAGTACTTC
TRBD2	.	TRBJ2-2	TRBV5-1	CASSWIAGMNTGELFF	TGCGCCAGCAGTTGGATAGCGGGGATGAACACCGGGGAGCTGTTTTTT
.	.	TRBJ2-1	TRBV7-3	CASSFSSYNEQFF	TGTGCCAGCAGCTTTAGCTCCTACAATGAGCAGTTCTTC